This T cell receptor (beta chain) was sequenced for a study of Tregs in tolerant kidney transplant recipients. In the study overall: Recipients received nonmyeloablative bone marrow transplants from related graft donors, with transient mixed chimerism.

FACS sorting followed a roughly six-day coculture of CFSE-labeled recipient PBMCs with irradiated graft donor PBMCs. On this clone: Its antigen remains unidentified. One end of the junction is discordant with germline, which a read error may explain. With the read ending 3 residues before the CDR3 end, the germline J gene is used to fill in that end.

This table comes from immunoSEQ multiplex PCR, and its TCRdb copy is limited to in-frame clones, with some not included. The sample shows roughly 2,000 clones, and over 15% sits with its ten largest clones. Study results and caveats: Few patients were studied, so findings need validation in larger groups.

The CDR3 has 14 residues. Per germline, CDR1 SGHRS and CDR2 YFSETQ. This clonotype was sampled from a human patient who received a combined kidney and bone marrow transplant. The gene calls are TRBV5-1 and TRBJ2-5; D is ambiguous. This specimen was CD4+ T cells from blood cultured with allogeneic cells, taken before the transplant. The CDR3 sequence: CASRFAGLGETQYF. Partial CDR3 DNA: TGCGCCAGCCGCTTCGCAGGTTTGGGAGAGACC.